The clone carrying this T cell receptor beta chain was seen repeatedly, ten times or more. Its specificity is unknown. In preparing bulk TCR libraries, previously described methods and listed TCR primers were used. One entry per CDR3 protein, called by TCRdb with MiXCR from the PCR reads. Of more than 450,000 distinct CDR3 sequences listed, about 21% are singletons. V was pared by 3 bases and J by 4 bases, with 11 bases between. There are 14 residues in the CDR3. Germline assignment: CDR1 SGHVS and CDR2 FNYEAQ. These data come from a study of molecular identifiers for immune sequencing clone quantification. Study-wide points: With a barcode shared among identical TCR molecules, highly expanded clone sizes could be underestimated. Effector cells kept over 99% of their molecules in clones above 20 RNA copies, while naive cells kept under 1% there.

This chain joins TRBV7-6 and TRBJ2-3; no reliable D call. The sequence derives from a human donor in good health. Some libraries in this study had Jurkat cell RNA spiked in. What was sequenced was naive CD8+ T cells from blood, with Jurkat cell RNA spiked in. Stated subset: FACS-sorted CD8+CD4-CCR7+CD45RA+ naive T cells. CDR3 sequence (DNA): TGTGCCAGCAGCTTCAACCGGCCCCCAGATACGCAGTATTTT. Its protein is CASSFNRPPDTQYF. Full variable domain (missing parts from reference TRBV7-6 and TRBJ2-3): GAGVSQSPRYKVTKRGQDVALRCDPISGHVSLYWYRQALGQGPEFLTYFNYEAQQDKSGLPNDRFSAERPEGSISTLTIQRTEQRDSAMYRCASSFNRPPDTQYFGPGTRLTVL.